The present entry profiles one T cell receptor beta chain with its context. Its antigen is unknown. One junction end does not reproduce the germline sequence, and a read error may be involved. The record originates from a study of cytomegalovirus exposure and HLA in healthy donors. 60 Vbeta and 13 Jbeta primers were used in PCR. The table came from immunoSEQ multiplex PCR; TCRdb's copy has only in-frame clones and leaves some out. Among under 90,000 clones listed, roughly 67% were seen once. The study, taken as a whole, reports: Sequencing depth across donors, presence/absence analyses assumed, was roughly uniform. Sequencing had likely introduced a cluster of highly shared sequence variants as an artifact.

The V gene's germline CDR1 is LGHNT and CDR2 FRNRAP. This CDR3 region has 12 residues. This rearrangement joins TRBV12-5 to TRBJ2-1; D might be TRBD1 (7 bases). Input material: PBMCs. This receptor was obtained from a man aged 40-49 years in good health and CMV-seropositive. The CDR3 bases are TGTGCTAGTGGTTTGGGAGACAGGGAGGTCGTCTTC. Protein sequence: CASGLGDREVVF.